This section outlines one T cell receptor (beta chain) sequence together with its context. The source of the sample is a study of Ad26.COV2.S vaccination and SARS-CoV-2 variants. Treatment meaning: about 20 received Ad26.COV2.S at low or high dose, single or two shots; about 5 received placebo; per-sample allocation not given. Sampling occurred on day 63 after the first vaccine or placebo injection. Assay used: immunoSEQ multiplex PCR; TCRdb lists only in-frame clones, some missing. The sample lists around 300,000 clones; around 89% were seen once. The clonotype comes from a person between 18 and 60 years old who received the Ad26.COV2.S COVID-19 vaccine or a placebo. The sample consisted of peripheral blood, taken in a trial of Ad26.COV2.S vaccine versus placebo.

The CDR3 reads CASSLQSPPGELFF. The DNA of the CDR3 is TGTGCCAGCAGCTTACAATCGCCTCCCGGGGAGCTGTTTTTT. The V call is TRBV7-2, the J call TRBJ2-2, with unresolved D. This CDR3 contains 14 residues. Looked up from germline, CDR1 is SGHTA and CDR2 is FQGNSA. V was pared by 2 bases and J by 6 bases, with 10 bases between. Full variable domain (remainder filled in from reference TRBV7-2 and TRBJ2-2): GAGVSQSPSNKVTEKGKDVELRCDPISGHTALYWYRQSLGQGLEFLIYFQGNSAPDKSGLPSDRFSAERTGGSVSTLTIQRTQQEDSAVYLCASSLQSPPGELFFGEGSRLTVL.